These 26 T cell receptor beta chains came from one sample sequenced in a study of blood T cell repertoires in COVID-19. Clones were sequenced by immunoSEQ multiplex PCR, and TCRdb holds only the in-frame ones, with some missing. The sample shows about 270,000 clones, 80% to 95% of them seen only once. Material: PBMCs or T cells enriched from blood (not recorded which). The receptors shown here come from a man in his forties or fifties who had been exposed to COVID-19.

The chain carries TRBV12-3 or TRBV12-4 and TRBJ1-5; no clear D gene. Trimming shortened V by 8 bases and J by 3 bases, and 11 bases separated the two germline ends. There are 13 residues in the CDR3. CDR3: CASSQNDNQPQHF. The CDR3 region has the DNA TGTGCCAGCTCACAGAATGACAATCAGCCCCAGCATTTT.

The V gene is TRBV7-9, the J gene TRBJ2-1; no reliable D call. The CDR3 is made up of 13 amino acids. The V gene lost 5 bases and the J gene lost 6 bases, with 11 bases spanning the gap. CDR1 is SEHNR, CDR2 FQNEAQ, per germline (reference sequence). CDR3 region: CASSLVSPNEQFF. DNA of the CDR3: TGTGCCAGCAGCCTTGTTTCCCCCAATGAGCAGTTCTTC.

This clone appeared once. V is TRBV19 and J is TRBJ1-5, with D perhaps TRBD1 (6 bases). The germline V and J ends were trimmed by 9 bases and 6 bases, with 15 bases remaining between them. The CDR3 totals 13 residues. Germline lookup yields CDR1 LNHDA and CDR2 SQIVND (reference sequence). This CDR3 reads CASSLSQGQPQHF. DNA of the CDR3: TGTGCCAGCAGTCTATCACAGGGTCAGCCCCAGCATTTT.

The CDR3 reads CASSSDRGQYGYTF. The CDR3, as DNA: TGTGCCAGCAGCTCGGACAGGGGGCAATATGGCTACACCTTC. The V gene is TRBV13, the J gene TRBJ1-2; 11 bases fit TRBD1. This CDR3 comprises 14 residues. Germline lookup yields CDR1 PRHDT and CDR2 FYEKMQ (reference sequence). Trimming cost V 4 bases and J 5 bases; bases outside gene matches: 3. The full variable domain, rest sourced from reference TRBV13 and TRBJ1-2, is AAGVIQSPRHLIKEKRETATLKCYPIPRHDTVYWYQQGPGQDPQFLISFYEKMQSDKGSIPDRFSAQQFSDYHSELNMSSLELGDSALYFCASSSDRGQYGYTFGSGTRLTVV.

The chain recombines TRBV11-3 with TRBJ2-7; D uncertain. The CDR3 is 16 residues long. V lost 1 base to trimming and J lost 0 bases, with 13 bases between them. The germline V gene encodes CDR1 SGHNT and CDR2 YENEEA. The CDR3 spells CASSLVSGSSSYEQYF. CDR3 nucleotide sequence: TGTGCCAGCAGCTTAGTTTCAGGATCGAGCTCCTACGAGCAGTACTTC.

This chain links TRBV7-6 with TRBJ2-1, with a possible D match to TRBD2 (6 bases). Germline loops: CDR1 SGHVS, CDR2 FNYEAQ. Trimming removed 5 bases at V and 0 bases at J, with 17 bases between. The CDR3 covers 17 residues. CDR3 sequence: CASSPTSGGNSYNEQFF. DNA of the CDR3: TGTGCCAGCAGCCCAACATCAGGCGGGAACTCCTACAATGAGCAGTTCTTC. The entire variable domain, with the rest obtained from reference TRBV7-6 and TRBJ2-1, is as follows: GAGVSQSPRYKVTKRGQDVALRCDPISGHVSLYWYRQALGQGPEFLTYFNYEAQQDKSGLPNDRFSAERPEGSISTLTIQRTEQRDSAMYRCASSPTSGGNSYNEQFFGPGTRLTVL.

The J gene is TRBJ2-3, the V gene TRBV9; 7 bases line up with TRBD2. Germline V gene sequence: CDR1 SGDLS, CDR2 YYNGEE. The ends lost 2 bases at V and 2 bases at J; junction bases unmatched: 2. This CDR3 region has 14 residues. The CDR3, as DNA: TGTGCCAGCAGCGTCAGGGACTACACAGATACGCAGTATTTT. Amino acids: CASSVRDYTDTQYF.

This sequence joins TRBV4-1 and TRBJ2-1, with D tentatively TRBD1 (5 bases). This CDR3 contains 13 residues. Between the trimmed V and J ends, which lost 3 bases and 10 bases, there was a span of 13 bases. Germline values: CDR1 MGHRA, CDR2 YSYEKL. CDR3 in amino acids: CASSQYTQGEQFF. The CDR3 coding sequence is TGCGCCAGCAGCCAGTATACCCAGGGAGAGCAGTTCTTC.

V and J are TRBV11-2 and TRBJ2-5; 8 positions match TRBD2. Trimming at V came to 5 bases and at J to 3 bases, leaving 8 bases not matched to a gene. The CDR3 spans 15 residues. Germline values: CDR1 SGHAT, CDR2 FQNNGV. CDR3 in amino acids: CASSPQAGAKETQYF. CDR3 nucleotide sequence: TGTGCCAGCAGCCCCCAAGCGGGAGCCAAAGAGACCCAGTACTTC.

A single count supports this clone. This sequence joins TRBV12-3 or TRBV12-4 and TRBJ1-2; no definite D call. Trimming shortened V by 5 bases and J by 1 base, and 2 bases separated the two germline ends. The CDR3 totals 11 residues. The CDR3 loop is CASSLNYGYTF. As DNA, the CDR3 is TGTGCCAGCAGTCTTAACTATGGCTACACCTTC.

The genes are TRBV20-1 and TRBJ1-6, with D possibly matching TRBD1 (5 bases). CDR1 DFQATT and CDR2 SNEGSKA come from the germline V gene (reference sequence). V lost 3 bases and J 9 bases, leaving 6 bases between the germline ends. The CDR3 extends over 11 amino acids. The CDR3 DNA sequence: TGCAGTGCTAGGGACACTTCACCCCTCCACTTT. Translating it yields CSARDTSPLHF.

This chain connects TRBV7-9 to TRBJ1-1; TRBD1 agrees at 8 bases. Germline V CDR1 and CDR2: SEHNR, FQNEAQ (reference sequence). Losses at the gene ends were 5 bases for V and 5 bases for J; bases not matched to a gene: 19. CDR3 size: 18 residues. The CDR3 DNA reads TGTGCCAGCAGCCGGCCTGGGGGCAGGGGGCGCCTCGGGACTGAAGCTTTCTTT. It codes for CASSRPGGRGRLGTEAFF.

This clone appeared once. The J gene is TRBJ1-4, the V gene TRBV9; D is perhaps TRBD1 (5 bases). Trimming shortened V by 3 bases and J by 2 bases, and 17 bases separated the two germline ends. Germline-derived CDR1 and CDR2 are SGDLS and YYNGEE. The CDR3 runs to 17 residues. The DNA for the CDR3 is TGTGCCAGCAGCGAGAGTGGGGGGACGTATACTAATGAAAAACTGTTTTTT. Protein product: CASSESGGTYTNEKLFF.

The chain combines TRBV11-2 with TRBJ2-2; TRBD1 matches 8 bases. The ends lost 10 bases at V and 7 bases at J; junction bases unmatched: 8. CDR1 SGHAT and CDR2 FQNNGV come from the germline V gene. The CDR3 runs 13 residues. This chain's CDR3 is CATLQGEVGELFF. The CDR3 nucleotides are TGTGCCACCTTACAGGGGGAAGTCGGGGAGCTGTTTTTT.

This clone was detected only once. V gene TRBV6-5 combines with J gene TRBJ1-2; the D gene is possibly TRBD1 (5 bases). V lost 6 bases to trimming and J lost 4 bases, with 15 bases between them. The CDR3 contains 14 residues. CDR1 and CDR2 from the germline V gene are MNHEY and SVGAGI. The CDR3 here is CASRPQGVIYGYTF. DNA of the CDR3: TGTGCCAGCAGACCCCAGGGCGTGATCTATGGCTACACCTTC.

This clone came up a few times. The J gene is TRBJ2-7, the V gene TRBV5-1; TRBD2 matches at 11 bases. V shed 3 bases and J 2 bases; nucleotides not matched to a gene: 1. This CDR3 is built from 14 residues. CDR1 SGHRS and CDR2 YFSETQ come from the germline V gene. CDR3 sequence: CASSWGLAAYEQYF. CDR3 sequence (DNA): TGCGCCAGCAGCTGGGGACTAGCGGCCTACGAGCAGTACTTC.

The CDR3 sequence is CASSLAASGNTIYF. The CDR3 DNA is TGTGCCAGCAGTTTGGCGGCCTCTGGAAACACCATATATTTT. The chain recombines TRBV27 with TRBJ1-3; no clear D gene. The CDR3 spans 14 residues. Per the germline V gene, CDR1 is MNHEY and CDR2 is SMNVEV (reference sequence). The V and J ends lost 3 bases and 0 bases respectively, with 6 bases between them.

This chain uses TRBV9 with TRBJ1-4; 8 bases align to TRBD1. Per germline, CDR1 SGDLS and CDR2 YYNGEE. V dropped 3 bases and J dropped 7; count of bases not matched to a gene: 14. The CDR3 has 17 amino acids. CDR3 DNA sequence: TGTGCCAGCAGCGCGCCGACAGGGGAGTTAGCGGGTGAAAAACTGTTTTTT. Translating gives CASSAPTGELAGEKLFF. Full variable domain (remainder filled in from reference TRBV9 and TRBJ1-4): DSGVTQTPKHLITATGQRVTLRCSPRSGDLSVYWYQQSLDQGLQFLIQYYNGEERAKGNILERFSAQQFPDLHSELNLSSLELGDSALYFCASSAPTGELAGEKLFFGSGTQLSVL.

The gene calls are TRBV29-1 and TRBJ1-2; tentatively, D is TRBD1 (6 bases). CDR1 is SQVTM, CDR2 ANQGSEA, per germline. This CDR3 has 13 amino acids. Trimming took off 2 bases at V and 5 bases at J, with 12 bases between the two ends. The CDR3 DNA reads TGCAGCGTTGAAAGGGACATTCTATATGGCTACACCTTC. Translation gives CSVERDILYGYTF. The complete variable domain, with remaining parts taken from reference TRBV29-1 and TRBJ1-2, reads SAVISQKPSRDICQRGTSLTIQCQVDSQVTMMFWYRQQPGQSLTLIATANQGSEATYESGFVIDKFPISRPNLTFSTLTVSNMSPEDSSIYLCSVERDILYGYTFGSGTRLTVV.

The chain couples TRBV5-4 to TRBJ2-7, with D uncertain. CDR3 size: 13 residues. The V and J ends lost 4 bases and 5 bases respectively, with 13 bases between them. Germline assignment: CDR1 SGHNT and CDR2 YYREEE (reference sequence). Here the CDR3 DNA reads TGTGCCAGCAGCCTGAGGCCTTTTGACGAGCAGTACTTC. This encodes CASSLRPFDEQYF.

V gene TRBV2 combines with J gene TRBJ1-2; D is possibly TRBD1 (6 bases). Germline loops: CDR1 SNHLY, CDR2 FYNNEI. Trimming took off 8 bases at V and 6 bases at J, with 25 bases between the two ends. CDR3 size: 16 residues. CDR3 amino acids: CASPKASQGSRDGYTF. CDR3 nucleotides: TGTGCCAGCCCTAAGGCGAGCCAGGGGTCGCGGGATGGCTACACCTTC.

This clone was seen a single time. J is TRBJ1-5 and V is TRBV28, with D unresolved. There are 12 residues in the CDR3. The V gene lost 8 bases and the J gene lost 2 bases, with 7 bases spanning the gap. Germline V gene lookup returns CDR1 MDHEN and CDR2 SYDVKM. The CDR3 DNA follows: TGTGCCAGCGGAGTGGGCAATCAGCCCCAGCATTTT. Its translation: CASGVGNQPQHF.

The genes are TRBV4-1 and TRBJ1-3; 7 nucleotides match TRBD1. CDR1 and CDR2 from the germline V gene are MGHRA and YSYEKL. The CDR3 is 17 amino acids. The V and J ends lost 1 base and 0 bases, in that order; junction bases with no gene match: 6. For the CDR3, the DNA is TGCGCCAGCAGCCAAGGGGGCAGGGGGACCTCTGGAAACACCATATATTTT. The encoded protein is CASSQGGRGTSGNTIYF.

V and J are TRBV5-4 and TRBJ1-5; D gene ambiguous. Germline CDR1 reads SGHNT; CDR2 reads YYREEE (reference sequence). This CDR3 has 14 residues. The V end lost 3 bases, the J end lost 3 bases, and 10 bases lay between the germline ends. The CDR3 sequence is CASSYDGNNQPQHF. CDR3 DNA sequence: TGTGCCAGCAGCTACGACGGGAACAATCAGCCCCAGCATTTT. Together with reference TRBV5-4 and TRBJ1-5, the CDR3 gives the full variable domain: ETGVTQSPTHLIKTRGQQVTLRCSSQSGHNTVSWYQQALGQGPQFIFQYYREEENGRGNFPPRFSGLQFPNYSSELNVNALELDDSALYLCASSYDGNNQPQHFGDGTRLSIL.

This rearrangement joins TRBV5-1 to TRBJ1-1; 8 nucleotides align to TRBD1. This CDR3 spans 14 amino acids. Unmatched junction bases numbered 4, after V lost 6 bases and J lost 0 bases. The V gene's germline CDR1 is SGHRS and CDR2 YFSETQ. DNA of the CDR3: TGCGCCAGCACCCCGACAGGGGTGAACACTGAAGCTTTCTTT. The encoded protein is CASTPTGVNTEAFF.

This chain links TRBV27 with TRBJ2-5; TRBD1 matches at 8 bases. J gave up 4 bases and V 6 bases, and 13 bases lay outside the gene matches. CDR3 length: 16 amino acids. Germline CDR1 and CDR2: MNHEY and SMNVEV (reference sequence). Here the CDR3 reads CASREIGQGESETQYF. In nucleotides, the CDR3 is TGTGCCAGCAGGGAAATCGGACAGGGAGAATCAGAGACCCAGTACTTC.